The next 5 T cell receptor beta chains were all read from a single sample in a study of cytomegalovirus exposure and HLA in healthy donors. Vbeta (60) and Jbeta (13) primers were used in the PCR. The repertoire was sequenced with immunoSEQ multiplex PCR; TCRdb's copy has only in-frame clones and lacks some. The sample holds 150,000 to 200,000 clones; 80% are singletons and the top ten take under 7.5%. Sequenced sample: PBMCs. These receptors were collected from a man younger than 45 in good health and CMV-seropositive.

J is TRBJ1-1 and V is TRBV11-3; D gene ambiguous. Trimming took off 3 bases at V and 1 base at J, with 6 bases between the two ends. The CDR3 is 13 residues long. Germline CDR1 is SGHNT and CDR2 is YENEEA. The CDR3: CASSLGRNTEAFF. The CDR3 region has the DNA TGTGCCAGCAGCTTGGGGAGGAACACTGAAGCTTTCTTT.

The chain joins TRBV7-8 to TRBJ2-3; 8 bases line up with TRBD1. CDR3 length: 16 residues. Germline trimming cut 1 base from V and 6 bases from J; bases unmatched to any gene: 9. Germline V gene sequence: CDR1 SGHVS, CDR2 FQNEAQ. The CDR3, as DNA: TGTGCCAGCAGCTTAGTGACAGGGGATGAAGTGGATACGCAGTATTTT. Protein: CASSLVTGDEVDTQYF.

The V gene is TRBV2, the J gene TRBJ2-2; 9 bases map to TRBD1. In germline, CDR1 is SNHLY, CDR2 FYNNEI. J was trimmed by 5 bases and V by 6 bases; bases with no gene match: 10. This CDR3 has 16 amino acids. CDR3 DNA sequence: TGTGCCAGCAGAGCAACCGGGACAGGGAGGACCGGGGAGCTGTTTTTT. Protein product: CASRATGTGRTGELFF.

The rearrangement links TRBV10-2 to TRBJ2-1; 7 bases align to TRBD1. Germline CDR1 is WSHSY and CDR2 is SAAADI. V trimming: 4 bases; J trimming: 6 bases; junction bases outside the gene matches: 6. The CDR3 length is 14 residues. The CDR3 DNA reads TGCGCCAGCAGTGGTGGACAGGCGACCAATGAGCAGTTCTTC. It specifies CASSGGQATNEQFF.

This clone was observed once. The chain uses TRBV30 and TRBJ1-1, with D hard to call. The V end lost 0 bases, the J end lost 5 bases, and 7 bases lay between the germline ends. The germline V gene has CDR1 GTSNPN and CDR2 SVGIG (reference sequence). The CDR3 is made up of 12 amino acids. DNA of the CDR3: TGTGCCTGGAGTGTGGGGAGGACTGAAGCTTTCTTT. Its protein product is CAWSVGRTEAFF.